The entry below describes one T cell receptor beta chain. A junction end diverges from the germline sequence, so it may reflect a read error. Sequencing was performed with immunoSEQ multiplex PCR; in TCRdb, only in-frame clones are kept and a portion is missing. Among approximately 100,000 clones listed, more than 85% were seen once. The sample is drawn from a study of control samples from healthy donors and cancer patients. Germline CDR1 is SGHDT and CDR2 is YYEEEE. This CDR3 contains 12 residues. The sample taken for sequencing was blood. The chain employs TRBV5-6 and TRBJ2-1, with D perhaps matching TRBD1 or TRBD2 (5 bases each). The TCR was taken from a woman in her 50s in good health. As DNA, the CDR3 is TGTGCCAGCACCCCCGGGCCGGGACGCCCGCTCTTC. This sequence encodes CASTPGPGRPLF.